This T cell receptor beta chain was documented in a study of cytomegalovirus exposure and HLA in healthy donors. The CDR3 sequence is 16 residues long. Germline assignment: CDR1 SEHNR and CDR2 FQNEAQ (reference sequence). V lost 4 bases and J lost 1, with 14 bases in between. Researchers ran the PCR with 60 Vbeta and 13 Jbeta primers. TCRdb keeps only in-frame clones here, not all; method: immunoSEQ multiplex PCR. This sample yields roughly 97,000 clones, of which 75% to 80% are seen a single time; 5.8% belongs to the top ten. The source of this sequence is a man in his sixties in good health and CMV-seropositive. V and J are TRBV7-9 and TRBJ2-1, with a possible D match to TRBD2 (5 bases). The sequenced sample was PBMCs. The CDR3 loop reads CASSSPGLGSYNEQFF. In DNA form, the CDR3 reads TGTGCCAGCAGCTCCCCGGGGTTGGGGTCCTACAATGAGCAGTTCTTC.